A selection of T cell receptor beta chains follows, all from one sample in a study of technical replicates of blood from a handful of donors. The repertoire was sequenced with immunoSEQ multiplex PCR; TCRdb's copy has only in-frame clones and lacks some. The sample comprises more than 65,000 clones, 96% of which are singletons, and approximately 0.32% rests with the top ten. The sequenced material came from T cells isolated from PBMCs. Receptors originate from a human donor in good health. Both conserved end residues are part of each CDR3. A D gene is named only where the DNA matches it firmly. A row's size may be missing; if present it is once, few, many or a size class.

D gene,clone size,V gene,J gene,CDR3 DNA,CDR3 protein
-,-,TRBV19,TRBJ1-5,TGTGCCAGTAGTGAGATAGACAGGTCGAATCAGCCCCAGCATTTT,CASSEIDRSNQPQHF
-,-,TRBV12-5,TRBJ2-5,TGTGCTAGTGGTTTCGGGGAGACCCAGTACTTC,CASGFGETQYF
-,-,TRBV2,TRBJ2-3,TGTGCCAGCAGTGAATGGCCGGGGGCGCAGGGGGAGACGCAGTATTTT,CASSEWPGAQGETQYF
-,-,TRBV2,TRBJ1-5,TGTGCCAGCAGTGAATCAGAAGGAGGGTCCTACTGGAATCAGCCCCAGCATTTT,CASSESEGGSYWNQPQHF
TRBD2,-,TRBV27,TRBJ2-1,TGTGCCAGCAGTCGCTCACTAGCGGGAGATGAGCAGTTCTTC,CASSRSLAGDEQFF
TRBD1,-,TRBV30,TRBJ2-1,TGTGCCTGGAGTGTAGACAGGGGTAATGAGCAGTTCTTC,CAWSVDRGNEQFF
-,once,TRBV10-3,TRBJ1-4,TGTGCCATCAGTGGTCAGGAATACGGTATACTGTTTTTT,CAISGQEYGILFF
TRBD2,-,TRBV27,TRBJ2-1,TGTGCCAGCAGTCCCCGGGGGGATTACAATGAGCAGTTCTTC,CASSPRGDYNEQFF
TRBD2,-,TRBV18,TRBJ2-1,TGTGCCAGCTCACCGGCAGGGGTACTAGCGGGAGGCAATGAGCAGTTCTTC,CASSPAGVLAGGNEQFF
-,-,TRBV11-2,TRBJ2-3,TGTGCCAGCAGCTTAATCTCGCGAGATACGCAGTATTTT,CASSLISRDTQYF
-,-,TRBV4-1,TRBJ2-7,TGCGCCAGCAGCCAAGTGTCCTTCTACGAGCAGTACTTC,CASSQVSFYEQYF
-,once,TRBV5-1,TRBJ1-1,TGCGCCAGCAGCTTGGTACAGTCTGAAGCTTTCTTT,CASSLVQSEAFF
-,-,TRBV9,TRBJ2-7,TGTGCCAGCAGCGTAGAGTCAGGAACCTACGAGCAGTACTTC,CASSVESGTYEQYF
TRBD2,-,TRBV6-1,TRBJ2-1,TGTGCCAGCAGTGAACTAGCGGGAGGCGATGAGCAGTTCTTC,CASSELAGGDEQFF
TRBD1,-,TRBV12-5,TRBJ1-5,TGTGCTACCTCGAGGGGACAGTATAGCAATCAGCCCCAGCATTTT,CATSRGQYSNQPQHF
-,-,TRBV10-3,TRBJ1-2,TGTGCCATCAGTGAGTACAGAGCTAACTATGGCTACACCTTC,CAISEYRANYGYTF
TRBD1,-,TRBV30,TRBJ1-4,TGTGCCTGGGCTAACGGGACAGGTAACGAAAAACTGTTTTTT,CAWANGTGNEKLFF